This TCR beta chain was found in a study of blood T cell repertoires in COVID-19. The overall study: The analysed material was cDNA or gDNA that came from T cells, B-cell-depleted T cells, or PBMCs.

In the authors' methods: The assay estimated nucleated cells by amplifying reference gene primers. Using immunoSEQ multiplex PCR, the repertoire was profiled, and TCRdb retains in-frame clones only, with some absent. V and J calls and clone size are copied from that table; D and trimming were computed from the DNA. The sample holds 200,000 or so clones, just over 85% seen once. The TCR originated in a man in his fifties or sixties with acute or convalescent COVID-19. Sequencing input: peripheral blood.

As DNA, the CDR3 is TGCGCCAGCAGCGGGAGTCCCGGGACAGGGACGGCCCTTGAAGCTTTCTTT. Residues: CASSGSPGTGTALEAFF. The V call is TRBV5-1, the J call TRBJ1-1; 9 bases line up with TRBD1. Germline V lookup: CDR1 SGHRS, CDR2 YFSETQ. The CDR3 spans 17 residues. V was clipped by 4 bases and J by 7 bases; unmatched bases: 17.